This entry describes one T cell receptor beta chain. These data come from a study of T cells in Graves' hyperthyroidism and ophthalmopathy. RNA transcripts provided the source from which TCR beta CDR3 regions were amplified. HTBI primers drove first-round RT-PCR of the TCR CDR3. TCRdb reprocessed the multiplex PCR reads via MiXCR and lists one record per CDR3 protein. The sample has approximately 600,000 distinct CDR3 sequences, about 15% seen once; the top ten hold roughly 5.7%. V was pared by 3 bases and J by 2 bases, with 12 bases between. Germline V gives CDR1 KGHDR, CDR2 SFDVKD. The CDR3 extends over 15 amino acids.

The source is a woman in her thirties with Graves' hyperthyroidism that later progressed to Graves' ophthalmopathy. The sample was blood. The V and J genes are TRBV24-1 and TRBJ2-5; D is ambiguous. CDR3 region: CATSDPTDTQETQYF. In DNA, the CDR3 is TGTGCCACCAGTGATCCTACAGATACTCAAGAGACCCAGTACTTC.